This TCR beta chain was retrieved from a study of T cell repertoires in cytomegalovirus infection. Study background: Matching HLA type, along with CMV infection, was indicated by public TCR beta signatures.

TCRdb called the reads again in MiXCR, with one record for every CDR3 protein. Of approximately 700,000 distinct CDR3 sequences in the sample, roughly 36% were seen once. Points from the study as a whole: Identification of carriers of CMV plus the relevant HLA was performed using cumulative public TCR beta family frequency. HLA-C-restricted CMV-specific TCR beta clonotypes were dominant in the ex vivo response.

Turning to this clonotype: Antigen: not known. Its ends do not fully match the called genes, so a read error is possible.

The sample comprised PBMCs. This receptor was identified in a human donor in good health (CMV status not recorded). Some clones in this sample may be carry-over from other donors' samples.

The CDR3 DNA sequence: TGTGCCAGCAGCCAAGACGGCAGCCTCAATCAGCCCCAGCATTTT. This translates into CASSQDGSLNQPQHF. This chain joins TRBV4-1 and TRBJ1-5; no firm D call. The germline CDR1 and CDR2 sequences are MGHRA and YSYEKL. The CDR3 contains 15 residues.